The clone carrying this T cell receptor beta chain was recorded a few times. MiXCR, run by TCRdb on the RT-PCR reads, gives a single entry per CDR3 protein. The sample has about 680,000 distinct CDR3 sequences, 12% to 15% seen once. The CDR3 loop spans 13 amino acids. V was pared by 5 bases and J by 8 bases, with 7 bases of the junction left unmatched. Germline V gene sequence: CDR1 DFQATT, CDR2 SNEGSKA (reference sequence). The chain has TRBV20-1 and TRBJ2-1, with 9 bases lining up with TRBD1. The clonotype comes from a female donor in good health, serving as a healthy control. The sample consisted of memory CD4+ T cells from blood. The CDR3 DNA reads TGCAGTGCTGAAAGGGACAGGGCCGATGAGCAGTTCTTC. Protein: CSAERDRADEQFF.